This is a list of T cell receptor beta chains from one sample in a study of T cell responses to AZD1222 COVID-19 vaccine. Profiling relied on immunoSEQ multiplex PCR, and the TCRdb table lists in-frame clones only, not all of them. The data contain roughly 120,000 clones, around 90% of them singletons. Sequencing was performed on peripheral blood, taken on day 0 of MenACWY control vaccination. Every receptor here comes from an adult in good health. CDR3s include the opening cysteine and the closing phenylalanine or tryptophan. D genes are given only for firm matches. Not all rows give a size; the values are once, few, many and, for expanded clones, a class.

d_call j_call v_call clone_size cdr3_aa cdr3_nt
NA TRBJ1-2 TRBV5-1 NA CASSLLGGESYGYTF TGCGCCAGCAGCTTGCTTGGGGGGGAAAGCTATGGCTACACCTTC
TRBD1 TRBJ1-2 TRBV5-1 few CASRNPGQGFYGYTF TGCGCCAGCAGGAACCCGGGACAGGGGTTCTATGGCTACACCTTC
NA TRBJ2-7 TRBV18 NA CASSPSGGEQYF TGTGCCAGCTCACCCAGTGGGGGAGAGCAGTACTTC
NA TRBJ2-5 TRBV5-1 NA CASSLNRWPQETQYF TGCGCCAGCAGCTTGAACAGATGGCCCCAAGAGACCCAGTACTTC
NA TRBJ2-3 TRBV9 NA CASSPHSDTQYF TGTGCCAGCAGCCCCCATTCAGATACGCAGTATTTT
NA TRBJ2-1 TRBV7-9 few CASSPLDEQFF TGTGCCAGCAGCCCCTTAGATGAGCAGTTCTTC
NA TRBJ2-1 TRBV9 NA CASSATSSEQFF TGTGCCAGCAGCGCTACTAGCAGTGAGCAGTTCTTC
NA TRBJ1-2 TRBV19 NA CASSISSGTYGYTF TGTGCCAGTAGTATTAGCAGCGGAACCTATGGCTACACCTTC
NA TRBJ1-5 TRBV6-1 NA CASSDRGGLGPQHF TGTGCCAGCAGTGACAGGGGCGGCCTTGGGCCCCAGCATTTT
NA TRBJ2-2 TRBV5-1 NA CASSLGGASGELFF TGCGCCAGCAGCTTGGGGGGCGCCTCCGGGGAGCTGTTTTTT
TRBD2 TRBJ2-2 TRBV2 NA CASRRTSGNTGELFF TGTGCCAGCAGACGGACTAGCGGGAACACCGGGGAGCTGTTTTTT
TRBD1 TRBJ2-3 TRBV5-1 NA CASNLLPGQGADTQYF TGCGCCAGCAACCTTCTTCCGGGACAGGGCGCAGATACGCAGTATTTT
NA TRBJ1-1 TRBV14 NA CASSQDMGYARNTEAFF TGTGCCAGCAGCCAAGATATGGGTTACGCCAGGAACACTGAAGCTTTCTTT
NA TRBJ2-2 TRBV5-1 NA CASSSGWDTGELFF TGCGCCAGCAGCAGCGGGTGGGACACCGGGGAGCTGTTTTTT
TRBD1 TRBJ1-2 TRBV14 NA CASSFDRGNGYTF TGTGCCAGCAGCTTCGACAGGGGAAATGGCTACACCTTC
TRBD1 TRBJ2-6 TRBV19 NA CASSIGFGTGVGANVLTF TGTGCCAGTAGTATAGGGTTTGGGACAGGGGTGGGGGCCAACGTCCTGACTTTC
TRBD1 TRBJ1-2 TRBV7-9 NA CASSLKSGQGGGYTF TGTGCCAGCAGCCTAAAGTCGGGACAGGGAGGTGGCTACACCTTC
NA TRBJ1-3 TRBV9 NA CASSGASSGNTIYF TGTGCCAGCAGCGGAGCGAGCTCTGGAAACACCATATATTTT
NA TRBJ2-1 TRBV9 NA CASSVGGGRYNEQFF TGTGCCAGCAGCGTAGGCGGCGGGCGATACAATGAGCAGTTCTTC
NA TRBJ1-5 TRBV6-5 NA CASSYSGGNQPQHF TGTGCCAGCAGTTACTCGGGGGGAAATCAGCCCCAGCATTTT
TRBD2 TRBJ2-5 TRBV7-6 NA CASSTFSGPQETQYF TGTGCCAGCAGCACCTTTAGCGGGCCCCAAGAGACCCAGTACTTC
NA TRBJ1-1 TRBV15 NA CATSRDRFEAFF TGTGCCACCAGCAGAGATAGGTTTGAAGCTTTCTTT
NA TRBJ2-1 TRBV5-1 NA CASSFYSGGNEQFF TGCGCCAGCAGCTTTTACAGTGGGGGCAATGAGCAGTTCTTC
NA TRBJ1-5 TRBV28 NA CASRIYMGQPQHF TGTGCCAGCAGGATCTACATGGGCCAGCCCCAGCATTTT
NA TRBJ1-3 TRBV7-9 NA CASSLGGRVGNTIYF TGTGCCAGCAGCTTAGGCGGCAGGGTGGGGAACACCATATATTTT
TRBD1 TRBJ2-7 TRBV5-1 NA CASSLGGTVFGYEQYF TGCGCCAGCAGCTTGGGAGGGACAGTTTTTGGCTACGAGCAGTACTTC
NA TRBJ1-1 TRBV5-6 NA CASSFRGGNTEAFF TGTGCCAGCAGCTTCAGGGGTGGTAACACTGAAGCTTTCTTT
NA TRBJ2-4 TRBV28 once CASSTLERAKNIQYF TGTGCCAGCAGTACACTCGAGAGGGCCAAAAACATTCAGTACTTC
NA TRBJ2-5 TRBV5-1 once CASSRAGTEETQYF TGCGCCAGCAGTAGGGCGGGGACGGAAGAGACCCAGTACTTC
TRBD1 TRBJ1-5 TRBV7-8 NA CASSIGTGVNQPQHF TGTGCCAGCAGCATCGGGACAGGCGTTAATCAGCCCCAGCATTTT
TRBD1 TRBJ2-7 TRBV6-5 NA CASSKLQGTYEQYF TGTGCCAGCAGTAAGCTACAGGGGACCTACGAGCAGTACTTC
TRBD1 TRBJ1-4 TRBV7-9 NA CASSREAGGPNEKLFF TGTGCCAGCAGCCGGGAAGCAGGGGGGCCGAATGAAAAACTGTTTTTT
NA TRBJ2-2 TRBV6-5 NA CASSYPPFGGGELFF TGTGCCAGCAGTTACCCACCCTTTGGGGGCGGGGAGCTGTTTTTT
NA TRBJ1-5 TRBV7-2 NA CASSTVDSSSQPQHF TGTGCCAGCAGTACCGTGGACAGTTCCAGTCAGCCCCAGCATTTT
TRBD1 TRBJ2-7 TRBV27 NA CASSSGGEQYF TGTGCCAGCAGTTCAGGGGGCGAGCAGTACTTC
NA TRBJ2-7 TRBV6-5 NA CASGDRDQQYF TGTGCCAGCGGCGACCGGGACCAGCAGTACTTC
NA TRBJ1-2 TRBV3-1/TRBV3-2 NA CASSQEGILSGYTF TGTGCCAGCAGCCAAGAGGGGATCCTGTCGGGCTACACCTTC
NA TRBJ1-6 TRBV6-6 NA CASRPTVGGNSPLHF TGTGCCAGCAGACCGACAGTGGGAGGTAATTCACCCCTCCACTTT
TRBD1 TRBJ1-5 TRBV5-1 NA CASSLSGGADQPQHF TGCGCCAGCAGCTTGTCAGGGGGCGCGGATCAGCCCCAGCATTTT
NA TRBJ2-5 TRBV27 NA CASKGLGGPETQYF TGTGCCAGCAAGGGGTTGGGGGGGCCCGAGACCCAGTACTTC
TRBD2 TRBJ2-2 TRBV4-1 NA CASSQVLAGGTGELFF TGCGCCAGCAGCCAAGTCCTAGCGGGAGGCACCGGGGAGCTGTTTTTT
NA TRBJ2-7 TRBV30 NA CAWSVDYEQYF TGTGCCTGGAGTGTCGACTACGAGCAGTACTTC
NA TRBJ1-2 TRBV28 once CASSLQGPPGYTF TGTGCCAGCAGTCTCCAAGGGCCCCCCGGCTACACCTTC
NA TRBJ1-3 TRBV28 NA CASSSGGRGFGTIYF TGTGCCAGCAGTTCCGGGGGCAGGGGATTTGGCACCATATATTTT
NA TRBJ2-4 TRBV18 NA CASSPPAGVVNIQYF TGTGCCAGCTCACCACCTGCAGGGGTGGTGAACATTCAGTACTTC
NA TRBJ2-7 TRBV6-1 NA CASSERVSLYEQYF TGTGCCAGCAGTGAAAGGGTCAGCCTCTACGAGCAGTACTTC
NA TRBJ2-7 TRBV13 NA CASSLERVPTYEQYF TGTGCCAGCAGCTTAGAACGGGTTCCCACCTACGAGCAGTACTTC
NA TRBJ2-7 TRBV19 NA CASSIGNSGLYEQYF TGTGCCAGTAGTATCGGGAACAGTGGCCTCTACGAGCAGTACTTC
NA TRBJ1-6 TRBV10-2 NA CASGGEANSPLHF TGCGCCAGTGGGGGGGAGGCCAATTCACCCCTCCACTTT
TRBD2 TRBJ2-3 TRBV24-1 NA CATSDPSRLAGATDTQYF TGTGCCACCAGTGACCCCTCCCGGCTAGCGGGAGCAACAGATACGCAGTATTTT
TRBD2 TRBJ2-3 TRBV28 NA CASSPAGGAIHTQYF TGTGCCAGCTCCCCCGCGGGAGGGGCCATCCATACGCAGTATTTT
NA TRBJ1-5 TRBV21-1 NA CASSKVSGFNQPQHF TGTGCCAGCAGCAAAGTTTCGGGCTTCAATCAGCCCCAGCATTTT
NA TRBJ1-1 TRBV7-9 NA CASSLGQGDAFF TGTGCCAGCAGCTTAGGGCAGGGTGACGCTTTCTTT
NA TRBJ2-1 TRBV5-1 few CASSLAAGRNEQFF TGCGCCAGCAGCTTGGCCGCAGGGCGCAATGAGCAGTTCTTC
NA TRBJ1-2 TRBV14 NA CASSQALPPPGYTF TGTGCCAGCAGCCAAGCCCTCCCCCCCCCTGGCTACACCTTC
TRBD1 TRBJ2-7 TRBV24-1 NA CATSDRAGQGRSEQYF TGTGCCACCAGTGACCGCGCCGGACAGGGGCGGAGCGAGCAGTACTTC
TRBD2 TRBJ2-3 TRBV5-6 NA CASSWGGTQSTDTQYF TGTGCCAGCAGCTGGGGGGGGACCCAAAGCACAGATACGCAGTATTTT